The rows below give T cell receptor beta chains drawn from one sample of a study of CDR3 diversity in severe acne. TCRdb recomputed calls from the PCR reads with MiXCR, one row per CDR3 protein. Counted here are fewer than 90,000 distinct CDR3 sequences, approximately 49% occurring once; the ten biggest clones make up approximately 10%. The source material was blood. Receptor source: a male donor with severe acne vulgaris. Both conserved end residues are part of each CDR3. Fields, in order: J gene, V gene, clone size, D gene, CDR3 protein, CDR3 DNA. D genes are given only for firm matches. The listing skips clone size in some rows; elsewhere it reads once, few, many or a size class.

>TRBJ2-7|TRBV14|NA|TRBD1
CASSRQGPSYEQYF
TGTGCCAGCAGCCGACAGGGTCCGTCCTACGAGCAGTACTTC
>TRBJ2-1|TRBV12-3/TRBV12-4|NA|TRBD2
CASSKSGLAGPGPFF
TGTGCCAGCAGCAAATCGGGACTAGCGGGACCAGGGCCGTTCTTC
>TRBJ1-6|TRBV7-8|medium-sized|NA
CASSSTGNNSPLHF
TGTGCCAGCAGCTCTACAGGGAATAATTCACCCCTCCACTTT
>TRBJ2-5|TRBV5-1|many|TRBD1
CASSYGTGRQETQYF
TGCGCCAGCAGCTACGGGACAGGTCGTCAAGAGACCCAGTACTTC
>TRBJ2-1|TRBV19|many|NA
CASSMRTDSYNEQFF
TGTGCCAGTAGTATGCGAACGGACTCCTACAATGAGCAGTTCTTC
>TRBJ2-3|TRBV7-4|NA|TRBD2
CASSFPSGSRGADTQYF
TGTGCCAGCAGCTTTCCTAGCGGGAGCAGGGGAGCAGATACGCAGTATTTT
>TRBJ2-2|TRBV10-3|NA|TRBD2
CAISSSSGRENGELFF
TGTGCCATCAGCTCCTCTAGCGGGAGAGAAAACGGGGAGCTGTTTTTT
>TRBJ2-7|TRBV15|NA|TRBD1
CATSRQGTGMLRANEQYF
TGTGCCACCAGCAGACAAGGGACAGGGATGCTTCGCGCTAACGAGCAGTACTTC
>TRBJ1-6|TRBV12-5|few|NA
CASGPTAGRLHF
TGTGCTAGTGGTCCGACGGCGGGACGCCTCCACTTT
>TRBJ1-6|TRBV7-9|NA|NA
CASRSDASPLHF
TGTGCCAGCAGGTCGGACGCGTCACCCCTCCACTTT
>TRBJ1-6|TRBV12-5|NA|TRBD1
CASGDAGTVYGWPLHF
TGTGCTAGTGGCGACGCTGGGACAGTTTATGGGTGGCCCCTCCACTTT
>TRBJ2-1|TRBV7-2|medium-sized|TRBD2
CASSLRTSIINEQFF
TGTGCCAGCAGCCTCAGGACTAGTATTATTAATGAGCAGTTCTTC
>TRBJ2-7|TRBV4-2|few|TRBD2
CASSQRLAGGYEQYF
TGTGCCAGCAGCCAAAGACTAGCGGGGGGTTACGAGCAGTACTTC
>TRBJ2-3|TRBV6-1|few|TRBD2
CASSRTSGGAQDTQYF
TGTGCCAGCAGTAGGACTAGCGGGGGGGCACAAGATACGCAGTATTTT
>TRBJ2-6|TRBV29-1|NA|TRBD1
CSVEEGQGVAGANVLTF
TGCAGCGTTGAAGAGGGACAGGGAGTGGCTGGGGCCAACGTCCTGACTTTC
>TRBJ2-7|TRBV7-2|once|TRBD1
CASSLVVGDRGLEQYF
TGTGCCAGCAGCTTAGTAGTGGGGGACAGGGGGCTCGAGCAGTACTTC
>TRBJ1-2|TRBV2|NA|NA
CATNGFDYGYTF
TGTGCCACCAACGGATTTGACTATGGCTACACCTTC
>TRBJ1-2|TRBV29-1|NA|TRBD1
CSVDLTGNYGYTF
TGCAGCGTTGACCTGACAGGGAACTATGGCTACACCTTC
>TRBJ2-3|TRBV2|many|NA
CASSEAEGFLKYTQYF
TGTGCCAGCAGTGAAGCAGAGGGGTTTCTTAAGTATACGCAGTATTTT
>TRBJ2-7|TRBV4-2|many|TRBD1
CASSQEVGTGTYEQYF
TGTGCCAGCAGCCAAGAAGTCGGGACAGGGACCTACGAGCAGTACTTC
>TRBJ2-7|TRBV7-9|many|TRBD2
CASSRPPGGRSGEQYF
TGTGCCAGCAGCAGGCCCCCGGGCGGGAGAAGTGGGGAGCAGTACTTC
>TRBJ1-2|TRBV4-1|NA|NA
CASSRMDITNYGYTF
TGCGCCAGCAGCCGCATGGACATAACTAACTATGGCTACACCTTC
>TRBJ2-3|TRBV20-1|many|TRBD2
CSARVQVGTSGGVPDTQYF
TGCAGTGCTAGAGTACAGGTGGGGACTAGCGGGGGAGTGCCAGATACGCAGTATTTT
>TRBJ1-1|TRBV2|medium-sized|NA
CASSFDGNTEAFF
TGTGCCAGCAGCTTCGACGGGAACACTGAAGCTTTCTTT
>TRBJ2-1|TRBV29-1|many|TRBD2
CSVDSAGVYNEQFF
TGCAGCGTTGATAGTGCGGGAGTCTACAATGAGCAGTTCTTC
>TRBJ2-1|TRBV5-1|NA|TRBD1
CASSLAAATGGGSEQFF
TGCGCCAGCAGCTTGGCCGCTGCGACAGGGGGAGGGAGTGAGCAGTTCTTC
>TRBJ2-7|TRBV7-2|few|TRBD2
CASSLAGLAGYEQYF
TGTGCCAGCAGCTTAGCGGGACTAGCGGGTTACGAGCAGTACTTC
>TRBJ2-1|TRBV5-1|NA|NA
CASSLAGGRISHNEQFF
TGCGCCAGCAGCTTGGCCGGGGGGCGGATCTCACACAATGAGCAGTTCTTC
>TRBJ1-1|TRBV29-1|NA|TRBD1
CSARQGAATEASF
TGCAGCGCAAGACAGGGGGCGGCCACTGAAGCTTCCTTT
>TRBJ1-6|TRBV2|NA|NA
CAIRDLGSKSPLHF
TGTGCCATCCGGGATCTGGGGTCCAAATCACCCCTCCACTTT
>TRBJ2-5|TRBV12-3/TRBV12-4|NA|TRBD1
CASRGTGGMETQYF
TGTGCCAGCAGGGGGACAGGGGGCATGGAGACCCAGTACTTC
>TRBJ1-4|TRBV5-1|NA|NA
CASSLGAGGSEKLFF
TGCGCCAGCAGCTTGGGCGCGGGGGGAAGTGAAAAACTGTTTTTT
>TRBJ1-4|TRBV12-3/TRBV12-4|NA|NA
CASRRGLNNEKLFF
TGTGCCAGCAGACGAGGACTTAACAATGAAAAACTGTTTTTT
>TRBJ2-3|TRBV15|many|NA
CATSRAEDTQYF
TGTGCCACCAGCAGGGCTGAGGATACGCAGTATTTT
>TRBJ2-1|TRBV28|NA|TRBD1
CASLDRGTYNEQFF
TGTGCCAGCCTAGACAGGGGGACTTACAATGAGCAGTTCTTC
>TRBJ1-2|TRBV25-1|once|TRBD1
CASSLVADRGYGYTF
TGTGCCAGCAGCTTAGTTGCCGACAGGGGCTATGGCTACACCTTC
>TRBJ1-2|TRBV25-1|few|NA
CASSGGQGLGYTF
TGTGCCAGCAGTGGTGGGCAGGGGTTGGGCTACACCTTC
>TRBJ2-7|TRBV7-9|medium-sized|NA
CASSLRLSYEQYF
TGTGCCAGCAGCTTGCGACTATCCTACGAGCAGTACTTC
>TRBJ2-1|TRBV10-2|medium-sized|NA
CASYDGGRNEQFF
TGCGCCAGCTATGACGGAGGCAGGAATGAGCAGTTCTTC
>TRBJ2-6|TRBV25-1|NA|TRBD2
CASRASGSGAGANVLTF
TGTGCCAGCAGAGCTAGCGGGAGTGGTGCTGGGGCCAACGTCCTGACTTTC
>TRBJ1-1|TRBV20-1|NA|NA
CSAQKGGGENTEAFF
TGCAGTGCTCAAAAAGGCGGAGGGGAGAACACTGAAGCTTTCTTT
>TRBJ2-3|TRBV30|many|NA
CAWSRGEIFTDTQYF
TGTGCCTGGAGTAGAGGAGAGATCTTCACAGATACGCAGTATTTT
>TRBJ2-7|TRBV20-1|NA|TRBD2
CSALGRTSGEQYF
TGCAGTGCCTTGGGCCGGACTAGCGGAGAGCAGTACTTC
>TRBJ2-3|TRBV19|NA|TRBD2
CASSWTSGNEDTQYF
TGTGCCAGTAGTTGGACTAGCGGGAATGAGGATACGCAGTATTTT
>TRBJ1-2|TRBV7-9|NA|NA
CASSQDGRGSGYGYTF
TGTGCCAGCAGCCAAGATGGACGGGGATCCGGCTATGGCTACACCTTC
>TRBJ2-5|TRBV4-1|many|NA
CASSQEVAAETQYF
TGCGCCAGCAGCCAAGAGGTAGCGGCCGAGACCCAGTACTTC
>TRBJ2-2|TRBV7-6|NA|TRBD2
CASSLALLAGGTGELFF
TGTGCCAGCAGCTTAGCGCTCCTAGCGGGAGGGACCGGGGAGCTGTTTTTT
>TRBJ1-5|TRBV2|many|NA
CASSDGVSRNQPQHF
TGTGCCAGCAGTGACGGAGTGTCCCGCAATCAGCCCCAGCATTTT
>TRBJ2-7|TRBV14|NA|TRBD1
CASSQKNDRVTSYEQYF
TGTGCCAGCAGCCAGAAAAATGACAGGGTAACCTCCTACGAGCAGTACTTC
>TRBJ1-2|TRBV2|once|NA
CASSATTRNTF
TGTGCCAGCAGTGCGACGACTAGAAACACCTTC
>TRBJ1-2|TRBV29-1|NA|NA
CSVEAREGHYGYTF
TGCAGCGTTGAAGCTCGGGAGGGACACTATGGCTACACCTTC
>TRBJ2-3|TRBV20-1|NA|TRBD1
CSARDRGRSNTDTQYF
TGCAGTGCTCGGGACAGGGGGCGGTCGAACACAGATACGCAGTATTTT
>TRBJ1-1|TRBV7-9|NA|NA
CASSLSGPRETEAFF
TGTGCCAGCAGCTTGTCGGGACCTCGAGAAACTGAAGCTTTCTTT
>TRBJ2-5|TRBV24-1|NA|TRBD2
CATSAGLAGRQETQYF
TGTGCCACCAGCGCTGGACTAGCGGGCCGACAAGAGACCCAGTACTTC
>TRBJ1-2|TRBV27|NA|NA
CASSPAGKRDGYTF
TGTGCCAGTAGTCCAGCCGGAAAAAGGGATGGCTACACCTTC